The clone carrying this TCR beta chain showed up just a few times. What it binds is unknown. This specimen belongs to a study of T cell repertoires in cytomegalovirus infection. Study-level background: Public TCR beta signatures provided an indication of both CMV infection and a matching HLA type.

Per germline, CDR1 MNHEY and CDR2 SMNVEV (reference sequence). The CDR3 has 15 amino acids. Between the trimmed V and J ends, which lost 8 bases and 6 bases, there was a span of 20 bases. Each CDR3 protein gets one entry after TCRdb re-called the reads with MiXCR. This table has about 310,000 distinct CDR3 sequences, around 25% appearing once. This clonotype was obtained from a human donor in good health (CMV status not recorded). Some clones in this sample may be carry-over from other donors' samples. The gene calls are TRBV27 and TRBJ1-5; D is ambiguous. Here the sequenced sample was cultured PBMCs, taken from culture after CMV antigen stimulation. The CDR3 spells CASRSRITDLQPQHF. DNA of the CDR3: TGTGCCAGCCGTTCGCGTATCACCGACCTTCAGCCCCAGCATTTT.